The present T cell receptor beta chain was sequenced within a study of blood T cell repertoires in COVID-19. Study overall: Spain, Italy and the United States supplied samples that represented acute and convalescent COVID-19.

From germline, CDR1 is MNHEY and CDR2 SMNVEV (reference sequence). V shed 1 base and J shed 1 base, with 13 bases lying between them. The CDR3 spans 16 residues. Repertoires were generated with immunoSEQ multiplex PCR, while TCRdb's copy carries only in-frame clones and drops some. The sample records approximately 260,000 clones, about nine tenths being singletons. Participants, roughly 18 to 90 years old, spanned some 23 US areas. The chain uses TRBV27 and TRBJ1-2; unclear D gene. Input material: PBMCs or T cells enriched from blood (not recorded which). The TCR comes from a woman in her late teens or twenties who had recovered from COVID-19. The CDR3 sequence: CASSLWRREDNYGYTF. In DNA, the CDR3 is TGTGCCAGCAGTTTATGGCGGAGGGAAGATAACTATGGCTACACCTTC.